What follows is one T cell receptor beta chain and its context. Its antigen specificity is not known. No clone much larger than this one lies a single base away; base qualities are absent. Per the publication, the time point label means: baseline before first vaccination. Vaccinee samples were obtained from the UK trials COV001 and COV002, which included a single-blind randomized controlled phase 2/3 trial of AZD1222 (ChAdOx1 nCoV-19) in healthy adults. For TCRbeta chain sequencing, PBMC samples from trial participants were taken at day 0 and at day 28 after the second dose. This entry belongs to a study of T cell responses to AZD1222 COVID-19 vaccine (dated by TCRdb to about 2021). General notes on the study: AZD1222 recipients with second doses at about 4 weeks or about 12 weeks were pooled, because spike-specific TCR depth and breadth did not differ between schedules. A total of just over 230 trial participants underwent TCR sequencing, of whom 207 received two doses of AZD1222 and some 25 received two doses of the MenACWY control vaccine. Trial participants were enrolled into age subgroups of 18-55, 56-69 and 70-plus years, which contained roughly 150, 30 and 60 TCR-sequenced participants, respectively.

The full study reports these points: Most participants were white British and females outnumbered males, and the authors suggested that clonal diversity may have been underestimated. Only five to seven AZD1222 recipients were SARS-CoV-2 seropositive at baseline, limiting conclusions about previously exposed vaccinees. In the small 56-69-year group, the increase in depth fell short of significance, most likely because of low power. Reportedly, almost half of the unique spike-specific TCRs recognized epitopes lying outside the regions that are mutated in the B.1.351 and B.1.1.7 variants. Because no day 14 peak-response samples were available, repertoires were characterized only after the peak T cell response. After two AZD1222 doses, both the breadth and the depth of spike-specific TCRs were significantly higher than at day 0 and than in MenACWY recipients. CD4 TCRs associated with the vaccine covered the entire spike protein, and the dominant responses were in regions 160-218 and 743-854.

The CDR3 regions of human TCRbeta chains were analyzed by immunosequencing. Under the source paper's analysis protocol: TCRs in the repertoires were matched against a reference library of SARS-CoV-2-specific TCRs that had been generated with the MIRA antigen-specificity platform. Breadth meant the fraction of unique TCRs that were SARS-CoV-2-associated, whereas depth meant the fraction of total T cells that were SARS-CoV-2-associated. Each spike-specific TCR was assigned to its reactive spike region and to a CD4 or CD8 class using the MIRA data. Log10-transformed breadth and depth values were compared by one-way ANOVA with Sidak's multiple comparisons tests. The source is immuneACCESS, and TCRdb retained only in-frame sequences with V and J called. Part of the clones is not carried over; for the studies checked, unresolved V genes explain less than half of this, and the remainder is unexplained. The D gene and trimming were derived from the DNA, and the V and J assignments and clone size from that table. For this sample the table gives 90,000 to 140,000 clones, of which about 81% were detected only once. The ten largest clonotypes hold 5% of the sample.

The germline ends are 9 bases apart after V is trimmed by 4 bases and J by 2 bases. The CDR3 has 13 amino acids, counting the end cysteine and phenylalanine. The DNA shown is the 39-base CDR3, in frame from base 1. Per the germline V gene (reference sequence), GTSNPN is the CDR1 and SVGIG is the CDR2. This specimen consisted of peripheral blood, obtained on day 0 of AZD1222 vaccination. This clonotype originated in an adult in good health. The chain links TRBV30 with TRBJ1-5; TRBD1 is perhaps the D gene, given 6 matching bases. The nucleotides are TGTGCCTGGAAGGGGGTGGGCAATCAGCCCCAGCATTTT. Translated, it gives CAWKGVGNQPQHF. With the rest looked up from the reference TRBV30 and TRBJ1-5 genes rather than sequenced, the full variable domain is SQTIHQWPATLVQPVGSPLSLECTVEGTSNPNLYWYRQAAGRGLQLLFYSVGIGQISSEVPQNLSASRPQDRQFILSSKKLLLSDSGFYLCAWKGVGNQPQHFGDGTRLSIL.